These T cell receptor beta chains were read from a single sample in a study of blood T cell repertoires in COVID-19. The repertoire was sequenced with immunoSEQ multiplex PCR; TCRdb's copy has only in-frame clones and lacks some. The table has some 350,000 clones, 87% seen once. The specimen was PBMCs or T cells enriched from blood (not recorded which). The receptor set was obtained from a woman aged 25 to 45 who had recovered from COVID-19. The CDR3 runs from the conserved cysteine through the conserved F or W. The order of the fields is J gene, clone size, V gene, CDR3 protein. Not every row has a clone size; where given, it reads once, few, many or a size class.

TRBJ2-2	-	TRBV6-5	CASSYFRGGGELFF
TRBJ1-4	-	TRBV7-6	CASSPRTGGEKLFF
TRBJ1-2	-	TRBV7-2	CASSLRTGGDYGYTF
TRBJ1-1	once	TRBV5-6	CASSLKAGTEAFF
TRBJ1-2	-	TRBV6-5	CASSARAGVDGYTF
TRBJ1-1	-	TRBV3-1/TRBV3-2	CASSQGLGTGTEAFF
TRBJ2-1	-	TRBV27	CASSSGGTYNEQFF
TRBJ1-2	-	TRBV5-4	CASSLGEGGYTF
TRBJ1-3	once	TRBV18	CASSPVSLAGRAGNTIYF
TRBJ2-1	-	TRBV3-1/TRBV3-2	CASSQTSGKYNEQFF
TRBJ1-1	-	TRBV28	CASRTDRGNTEAFF
TRBJ1-5	-	TRBV28	CASSLLYRTGTFSNQPQHF
TRBJ1-1	-	TRBV12-3/TRBV12-4	CASSLRTGGAFF
TRBJ2-1	-	TRBV11-3	CASSSTGNEQFF
TRBJ2-2	-	TRBV7-4	CASSPPEQDGELFF
TRBJ1-3	-	TRBV7-9	CASSFGQAGNTIYF
TRBJ1-3	-	TRBV7-9	CASSQPSGVKRGNTIYF
TRBJ1-3	-	TRBV2	CASRQGSGNTIYF
TRBJ2-1	-	TRBV10-3	CAISQGVVYNEQFF
TRBJ1-3	-	TRBV24-1	CATSAVQGTGNTIYF
TRBJ1-1	-	TRBV9	CASSPQGDRTAEAFF
TRBJ2-3	-	TRBV2	CASSRTPVADTQYF
TRBJ1-2	-	TRBV11-2	CASSYTGLGDGYTF
TRBJ2-7	-	TRBV3-1/TRBV3-2	CASSQEWTVIYEQYF
TRBJ1-2	-	TRBV4-2	CASSHLTDYGYTF
TRBJ2-7	-	TRBV23-1	CASSHQGQGYSYEQYF
TRBJ2-7	few	TRBV3-1/TRBV3-2	CASSQGTGIYEQYF
TRBJ2-7	-	TRBV4-1	CASSQDLYEQYF
TRBJ1-3	-	TRBV27	CASAPDRPSGNTIYF
TRBJ1-4	-	TRBV7-2	CASSLNYNEKLFF
TRBJ1-3	-	TRBV14	CASSQRTGWFGGNTIYF
TRBJ2-1	once	TRBV7-2	CASSSRTSGGDNEQFF
TRBJ1-1	-	TRBV19	CASRQGMDTEAFF
TRBJ1-1	-	TRBV7-9	CASSFTTGVTEAFF
TRBJ2-3	-	TRBV7-2	CASSLVPGDTQYF
TRBJ1-2	-	TRBV12-3/TRBV12-4	CASSPDEGQSYTF
TRBJ2-3	-	TRBV5-6	CASGARGQYF
TRBJ2-5	-	TRBV9	CASSRDYQETQYF
TRBJ2-1	-	TRBV6-5	CASSYSTGSSYNEQFF
TRBJ2-3	-	TRBV29-1	CSVVGTGDGDTQYF
TRBJ1-2	-	TRBV5-4	CASSLAARGADGYTF
TRBJ2-1	-	TRBV5-6	CASSNLAGRNYNEQFF
TRBJ1-1	-	TRBV19	CASSRQGMNTEAFF
TRBJ1-6	-	TRBV7-9	CASSPAGQGNSPLHF
TRBJ2-2	-	TRBV5-1	CASSSLAEPTGELFF
TRBJ2-7	-	TRBV4-1	CASSQGLAGFYEQYF
TRBJ2-1	-	TRBV28	CASSFQASTTYNEQFF
TRBJ2-7	-	TRBV13	CASSLAGQGVGEQYF
TRBJ2-1	few	TRBV10-2	CASRLDASPNEQFF
TRBJ2-7	-	TRBV30	CAWSVGQGVYYEQYF
TRBJ2-2	-	TRBV19	CASTSGTWNTGELFF
TRBJ1-4	-	TRBV10-3	CAISSSTVGEKLFF
TRBJ2-2	-	TRBV27	CASSLSSGRPGTGELFF
TRBJ1-2	-	TRBV7-2	CASSLAGTGNYGYTF
TRBJ1-5	-	TRBV19	CASSIEADQPQHF